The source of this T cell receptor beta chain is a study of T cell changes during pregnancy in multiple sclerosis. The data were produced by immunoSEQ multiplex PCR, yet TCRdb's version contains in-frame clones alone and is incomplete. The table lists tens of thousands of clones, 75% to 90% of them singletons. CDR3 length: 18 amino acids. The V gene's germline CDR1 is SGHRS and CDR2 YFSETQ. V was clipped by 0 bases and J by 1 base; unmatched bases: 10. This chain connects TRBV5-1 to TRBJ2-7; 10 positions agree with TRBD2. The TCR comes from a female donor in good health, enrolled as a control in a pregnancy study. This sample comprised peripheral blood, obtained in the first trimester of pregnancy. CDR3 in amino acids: CASSLAGAKGLASYEQYF. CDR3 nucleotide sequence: TGCGCCAGCAGCTTGGCCGGCGCTAAGGGACTAGCGTCCTACGAGCAGTACTTC.